These 14 T cell receptor beta chains share one sample of origin, sequenced in a study of cytotoxic CD8 clonotypes in ibrutinib-treated CLL. The method was immunoSEQ multiplex PCR; TCRdb's version includes in-frame clones alone and lacks a portion of them. The data show fewer than 400,000 clones, under 70% seen once. The sequencing used PBMCs, collected after 36 months of ibrutinib treatment. The source of these receptors is a human donor with chronic lymphocytic leukemia.

V usage is TRBV29-1 and J usage is TRBJ1-4, with unresolved D. The germline gives CDR1 SQVTM, CDR2 ANQGSEA. V was trimmed by 5 bases and J by 0 bases, leaving 4 bases between them. This CDR3 contains 12 residues. The CDR3 reads CSVRATNEKLFF. The CDR3 nucleotides read TGCAGCGTTCGAGCAACTAATGAAAAACTGTTTTTT.

The rearrangement uses TRBV7-8 and TRBJ2-7; 12 bases align to TRBD2. The CDR3 totals 15 residues. Looked up from germline, CDR1 is SGHVS and CDR2 is FQNEAQ. The J segment lost 6 bases and the V segment lost 5 bases, leaving 8 bases of the junction unmatched. CDR3 loop: CASSQGLAGVGEQYF. As DNA, the CDR3 is TGTGCCAGCAGCCAGGGACTAGCGGGCGTGGGCGAGCAGTACTTC.

This clone was detected a few times. V usage is TRBV9 and J usage is TRBJ1-3; D gene unclear. The V end lost 5 bases, the J end lost 0 bases, and 12 bases lay between the germline ends. This CDR3 is 15 amino acids long. Germline-derived CDR1 and CDR2 are SGDLS and YYNGEE. The CDR3 DNA is TGTGCCAGCAGTGAGAGGCGGAACTCTGGAAACACCATATATTTT. Protein: CASSERRNSGNTIYF.

This clone has more than one count but fewer than ten. The chain recombines TRBV12-5 with TRBJ2-2, with D perhaps matching TRBD1 (6 bases). CDR3 length: 18 amino acids. V was trimmed by 3 bases and J by 3 bases, leaving 20 bases between them. The germline gives CDR1 LGHNT, CDR2 FRNRAP. The CDR3 DNA sequence: TGTGCTAGTGGTTTCGCCCCCAAGGGGGAGCCAGACACCGGGGAGCTGTTTTTT. Protein sequence: CASGFAPKGEPDTGELFF.

The chain is built from TRBV15 and TRBJ2-5, with D possibly being TRBD2 (7 bases). This CDR3 is built from 15 residues. The germline CDR1 and CDR2 sequences are LNHNV and YYDKDF (reference sequence). The V and J ends lost 4 bases and 5 bases respectively, with 17 bases between them. In DNA form, the CDR3 reads TGTGCCACCAGCACTGGGAGGGGGGCTGGGGAGACCCAGTACTTC. It encodes CATSTGRGAGETQYF.

The chain employs TRBV19 and TRBJ2-7, with 16 bases aligning to TRBD2. The CDR3 extends over 14 amino acids. Germline CDR1 LNHDA, CDR2 SQIVND (reference sequence). The V gene end was trimmed by 8 bases and the J gene end by 2 bases; junction bases not matched to a gene: 0. DNA of the CDR3: TGTGCCAGTGGGACTAGCGGGAGGGCCTACGAGCAGTACTTC. This gives the protein CASGTSGRAYEQYF.

The chain uses TRBV6-6 and TRBJ1-2; 9 bases match TRBD1. Germline CDR1 is MNHNY and CDR2 is SVGAGI (reference sequence). The CDR3 consists of 13 residues. The J segment lost 8 bases and the V segment lost 5 bases, leaving 6 bases of the junction unmatched. CDR3 DNA sequence: TGTGCCAGCAGTCCACAGGGGGCCCTCGGCTACACCTTC. It yields the protein CASSPQGALGYTF.

The sample holds a few counts of this clone. The chain carries TRBV2 and TRBJ1-1; unclear D gene. The germline V gene has CDR1 SNHLY and CDR2 FYNNEI. The CDR3 spans 17 residues. Trimming took off 7 bases at V and 6 bases at J, with 27 bases between the two ends. The CDR3 is CASTSGWGLAGSPEAFF. The CDR3 DNA reads TGTGCCAGCACCTCGGGGTGGGGTTTGGCCGGAAGCCCTGAAGCTTTCTTT.

This clone was detected a few times. V and J are TRBV9 and TRBJ1-2; D is undetermined. CDR1 is SGDLS, CDR2 YYNGEE, per germline. The CDR3 runs to 16 residues. The V and J ends lost 0 bases and 7 bases respectively, with 19 bases between them. The CDR3 is CASSVVPPASRSGYTF. CDR3 sequence (DNA): TGTGCCAGCAGCGTAGTGCCACCCGCGTCTCGGAGTGGCTACACCTTC.

The chain uses TRBV15 and TRBJ2-3; TRBD1 matches 7 bases. Germline assignment: CDR1 LNHNV and CDR2 YYDKDF (reference sequence). V lost 5 bases and J lost 6; bases outside the gene matches: 5. The CDR3 spans 13 residues. CDR3 nucleotides: TGTGCCACCAGCGACCGGGACAGCGATACGCAGTATTTT. It translates to CATSDRDSDTQYF. The full variable domain, rest sourced from reference TRBV15 and TRBJ2-3, is DAMVIQNPRYQVTQFGKPVTLSCSQTLNHNVMYWYQQKSSQAPKLLFHYYDKDFNNEADTPDNFQSRRPNTSFCFLDIRSPGLGDTAMYLCATSDRDSDTQYFGPGTRLTVL.

The rearrangement links TRBV7-9 to TRBJ1-2; D gene uncertain. This CDR3 has 17 residues. Germline V gives CDR1 SEHNR, CDR2 FQNEAQ (reference sequence). Trimming pared 5 bases from V and 7 bases from J, leaving 26 bases between. The chain's CDR3 is CASSLPDSYTMGSGYTF. CDR3 DNA sequence: TGTGCCAGCAGCCTACCGGATAGTTATACGATGGGTAGTGGCTACACCTTC.

The chain carries TRBV2 and TRBJ1-5; no clear D. The germline CDR1 and CDR2 sequences are SNHLY and FYNNEI. V was shortened by 9 bases and J by 4 bases, with 13 bases between the two germline ends. The CDR3 is 13 residues long. In DNA form, the CDR3 reads TGTGCCAGAAGAGGGATTCGGAATCAGCCCCAGCATTTT. It translates to CARRGIRNQPQHF.

The chain recombines TRBV10-2 with TRBJ2-7, with D hard to call. The V and J ends lost 4 bases and 5 bases respectively, with 9 bases between them. This CDR3 is 12 amino acids long. Looked up from germline, CDR1 is WSHSY and CDR2 is SAAADI. CDR3 sequence: CASSGNPDEQYF. The CDR3 DNA sequence: TGCGCCAGCAGTGGAAATCCAGACGAGCAGTACTTC.

J is TRBJ2-4 and V is TRBV11-3; 10 nucleotides match TRBD1. The CDR3 has 14 residues. Looked up from germline, CDR1 is SGHNT and CDR2 is YENEEA. V gave up 1 base and J gave up 8 bases; unmatched junction bases: 2. Here the CDR3 DNA reads TGTGCCAGCAGCTTAGGCGGGACAGGGGACATTCAGTACTTC. Encoded protein: CASSLGGTGDIQYF.